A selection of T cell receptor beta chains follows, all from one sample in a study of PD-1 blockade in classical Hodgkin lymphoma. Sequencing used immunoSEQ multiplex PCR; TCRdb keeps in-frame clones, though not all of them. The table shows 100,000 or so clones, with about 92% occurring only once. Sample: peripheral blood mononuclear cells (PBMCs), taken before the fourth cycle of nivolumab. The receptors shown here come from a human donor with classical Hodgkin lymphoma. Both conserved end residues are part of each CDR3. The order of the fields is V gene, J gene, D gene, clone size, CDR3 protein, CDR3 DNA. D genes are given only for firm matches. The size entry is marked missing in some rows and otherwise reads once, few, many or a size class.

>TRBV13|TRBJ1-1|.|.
CASSLSGGNTEAFF
TGTGCCAGCAGCTTATCTGGGGGGAACACTGAAGCTTTCTTT
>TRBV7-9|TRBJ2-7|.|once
CASSLYNGNEQYF
TGTGCCAGCAGCTTATATAATGGTAACGAGCAGTACTTC
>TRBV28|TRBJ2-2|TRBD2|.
CASSRGLAGWNTGELFF
TGTGCCAGCAGCCGGGGACTAGCGGGCTGGAACACCGGGGAGCTGTTTTTT
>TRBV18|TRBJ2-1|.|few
CASSPFLDTGAYNEQFF
TGTGCCAGCTCACCTTTCCTTGACACGGGAGCCTACAATGAGCAGTTCTTC
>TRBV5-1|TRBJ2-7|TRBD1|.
CASSPGQGQYEQYF
TGCGCCAGCAGCCCTGGACAGGGGCAATACGAGCAGTACTTC
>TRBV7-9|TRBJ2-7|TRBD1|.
CASSLGTGSSYEQYF
TGTGCCAGCAGCTTAGGGACAGGGAGCTCCTACGAGCAGTACTTC
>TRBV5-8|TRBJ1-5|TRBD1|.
CASSRPGQGINQPQHF
TGTGCCAGCAGCCGGCCGGGACAGGGGATCAATCAGCCCCAGCATTTT
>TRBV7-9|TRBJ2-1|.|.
CASSFGANEQFF
TGTGCCAGCAGCTTCGGCGCGAATGAGCAGTTCTTC
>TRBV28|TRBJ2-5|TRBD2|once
CASSPPAGTRITETQYF
TGTGCCAGCAGTCCGCCCGCCGGGACTAGAATAACAGAGACCCAGTACTTC
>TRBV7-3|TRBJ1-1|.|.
CASSPPSVFRTEAFF
TGTGCCAGCAGCCCACCTAGCGTCTTTAGGACTGAAGCTTTCTTT
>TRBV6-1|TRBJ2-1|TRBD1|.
CASSEMGTGTYNEQFF
TGTGCCAGCAGTGAAATGGGGACAGGGACCTACAATGAGCAGTTCTTC
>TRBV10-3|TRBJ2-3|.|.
CAISESERTSTDTQYF
TGTGCCATCAGTGAGTCTGAGAGAACTAGCACAGATACGCAGTATTTT
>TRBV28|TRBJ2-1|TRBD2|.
CASSLLKTSASYNEQFF
TGTGCCAGCAGTTTACTCAAGACTAGCGCTTCATACAATGAGCAGTTCTTC
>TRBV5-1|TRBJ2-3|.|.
CASSFPLASDTQYF
TGCGCCAGCAGCTTCCCACTAGCATCCGATACGCAGTATTTT
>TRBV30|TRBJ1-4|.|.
CAWRGGSTNEKLFF
TGTGCCTGGAGGGGAGGGTCAACTAATGAAAAACTGTTTTTT
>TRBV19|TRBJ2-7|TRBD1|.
CASSITGTGLYEQYF
TGTGCCAGTAGTATCACCGGGACAGGCCTTTACGAGCAGTACTTC
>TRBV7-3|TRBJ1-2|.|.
CASSLDRSYGYTF
TGTGCCAGCAGCTTAGACAGGTCCTATGGCTACACCTTC
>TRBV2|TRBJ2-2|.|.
CASTEDTGELFF
TGTGCCAGCACAGAGGACACCGGGGAGCTGTTTTTT
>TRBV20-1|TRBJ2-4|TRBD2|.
CSASSGDIQYF
TGCAGTGCCAGTAGCGGGGACATTCAGTACTTC
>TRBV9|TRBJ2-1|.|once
CASSVFGAGGLIGEQFF
TGTGCCAGCAGCGTATTCGGGGCTGGGGGGCTGATTGGTGAGCAGTTCTTC
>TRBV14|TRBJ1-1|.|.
CASSPLRGMGTEAFF
TGTGCCAGCAGCCCCTTGAGGGGGATGGGCACTGAAGCTTTCTTT
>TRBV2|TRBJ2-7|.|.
CASSYLAYEQYF
TGTGCCAGCAGCTACCTGGCGTACGAGCAGTACTTC